The T cell receptor beta chain under discussion was sequenced for a study of blood T cell repertoires in COVID-19. Study information: Donors in the United States, Italy and Spain gave samples during acute or convalescent COVID-19. The cDNA or gDNA used as material had been derived from T cells, B-cell-depleted T cells, or PBMCs.

Authors' methods: Estimates of nucleated cell counts were drawn from the amplification of reference gene primers. TCRdb keeps only in-frame clones here, not all; method: immunoSEQ multiplex PCR. V and J calls plus clone size are reproduced from that table; the DNA served to infer D and trimming. The sample yields around 16,000 clones, approximately 86% seen once. This clone appeared once. The sample was peripheral blood. The TCR comes from a human donor in a cohort sampled during active COVID-19.

CDR3: CASSSGLAGGPTRNLAKNIQYF. The CDR3, as DNA: TGCGCCAGCAGCTCTGGACTAGCGGGGGGTCCAACCCGAAATTTAGCCAAAAACATTCAGTACTTC. The chain couples TRBV5-1 to TRBJ2-4; 14 bases align to TRBD2. The CDR3 loop spans 22 amino acids. Germline V gene sequence: CDR1 SGHRS, CDR2 YFSETQ. V lost 3 bases to trimming and J lost 0 bases; unmatched junction nucleotides: 17.